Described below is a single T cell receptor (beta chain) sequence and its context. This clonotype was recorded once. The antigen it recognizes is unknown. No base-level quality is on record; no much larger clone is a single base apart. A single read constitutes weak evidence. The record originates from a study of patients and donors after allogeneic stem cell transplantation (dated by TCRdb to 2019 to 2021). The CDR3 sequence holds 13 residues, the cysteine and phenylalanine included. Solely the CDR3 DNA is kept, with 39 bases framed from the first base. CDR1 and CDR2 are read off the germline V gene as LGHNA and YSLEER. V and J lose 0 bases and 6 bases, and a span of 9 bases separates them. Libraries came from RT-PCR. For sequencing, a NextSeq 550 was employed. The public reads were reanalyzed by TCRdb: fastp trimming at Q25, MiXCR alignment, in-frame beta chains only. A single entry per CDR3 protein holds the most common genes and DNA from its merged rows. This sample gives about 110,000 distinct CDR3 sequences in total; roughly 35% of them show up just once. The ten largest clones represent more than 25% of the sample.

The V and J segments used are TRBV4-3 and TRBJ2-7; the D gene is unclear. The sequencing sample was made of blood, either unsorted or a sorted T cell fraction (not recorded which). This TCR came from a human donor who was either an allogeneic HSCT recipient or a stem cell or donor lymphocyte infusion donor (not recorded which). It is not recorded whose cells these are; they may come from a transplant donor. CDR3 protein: CASSQDAGPEQYF. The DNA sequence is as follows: TGCGCCAGCAGCCAAGATGCCGGGCCCGAGCAGTACTTC.